Below, 8 T cell receptor beta chains from the same sample are listed, as sequenced in a study of T cell repertoires in cytomegalovirus infection. TCRdb recomputed calls from the reads with MiXCR, one row per CDR3 protein. The sample records about 440,000 distinct CDR3 sequences, around 32% being singletons. Sequenced: PBMCs. The receptors stem from a human donor in good health (CMV status not recorded). Some clones in this sample may be carry-over from other donors' samples.

This clonotype came up many times. The J gene is TRBJ1-1, the V gene TRBV7-8; D ambiguous. Germline V CDR1 and CDR2: SGHVS, FQNEAQ. The CDR3 runs to 13 residues. The germline V and J ends were trimmed by 1 base and 4 bases, with 7 bases remaining between them. CDR3 protein: CASSLELATEAFF. The CDR3 nucleotides read TGTGCCAGCAGCTTAGAGTTGGCCACTGAAGCTTTCTTT.

The chain links TRBV7-2 to TRBJ1-4; D unresolved. The germline V gene has CDR1 SGHTA and CDR2 FQGNSA. The CDR3 sequence is 15 residues long. The V and J ends lost 1 base and 0 bases respectively, with 6 bases between them. Written as DNA, the CDR3 is TGTGCCAGCAGCTTAGACACCGCAACTAATGAAAAACTGTTTTTT. Translated, it gives CASSLDTATNEKLFF.

This clonotype was counted at least ten times. The chain combines TRBV7-2 with TRBJ1-3; weak D call: TRBD1 (5 bases). This CDR3 is 15 amino acids long. Germline CDR1 and CDR2: SGHTA and FQGNSA. V was trimmed by 2 bases and J by 0 bases, leaving 8 bases between them. The CDR3 nucleotides are TGTGCCAGCAGCTTAACGACAGACTCTGGAAACACCATATATTTT. As protein: CASSLTTDSGNTIYF.

The chain joins TRBV20-1 to TRBJ1-1, with 10 positions matching TRBD1. Germline V gene data show CDR1 as DFQATT and CDR2 as SNEGSKA (reference sequence). This CDR3 comprises 18 residues. Losses at the gene ends were 2 bases for V and 4 bases for J; bases not matched to a gene: 16. The CDR3 region is CSARNNFRTGGSVTEAFF. The CDR3 DNA follows: TGCAGTGCTAGAAACAACTTCCGGACAGGGGGTTCAGTCACTGAAGCTTTCTTT.

The rearrangement links TRBV29-1 to TRBJ2-5; a weak D match, TRBD2 (5 bases). Looked up from germline, CDR1 is SQVTM and CDR2 is ANQGSEA. The CDR3 is made up of 14 amino acids. Trimming removed 6 bases at V and 4 bases at J, with 18 bases between. The CDR3 coding sequence is TGCAGCGTCGGCGGTAAAAGGGAGCGAGAGACCCAGTACTTC. It specifies CSVGGKRERETQYF.

This clonotype was observed many times. The V gene is TRBV6-1, the J gene TRBJ2-7; D is unresolved. Germline lookup yields CDR1 MNHNS and CDR2 SASEGT. The V gene lost 5 bases and the J gene lost 3 bases, with 8 bases spanning the gap. The CDR3 consists of 12 residues. CDR3 loop: CASSPQHYEQYF. The CDR3 coding sequence is TGTGCCAGCAGTCCCCAACACTACGAGCAGTACTTC.

The chain combines TRBV6-8 with TRBJ2-7; D is possibly TRBD2 (5 bases). Trimming took 2 bases from V and 2 from J, leaving 13 bases between them. The germline V gene encodes CDR1 MNHGY and CDR2 SAAAGT. The CDR3 is 15 residues long. The CDR3 loop reads CASSYRSSGTYEQYF. The CDR3 DNA sequence: TGTGCCAGCAGTTACAGAAGCTCGGGGACCTACGAGCAGTACTTC.

This clonotype showed up just a few times. The J gene is TRBJ1-5, the V gene TRBV28; D gene ambiguous. The germline V and J ends were trimmed by 5 bases and 5 bases, with 4 bases remaining between them. Per germline, CDR1 MDHEN and CDR2 SYDVKM. The CDR3 length is 11 residues. The CDR3 protein is CASSLHQPQHF. CDR3 in DNA: TGTGCCAGCAGTCTTCATCAGCCCCAGCATTTT.